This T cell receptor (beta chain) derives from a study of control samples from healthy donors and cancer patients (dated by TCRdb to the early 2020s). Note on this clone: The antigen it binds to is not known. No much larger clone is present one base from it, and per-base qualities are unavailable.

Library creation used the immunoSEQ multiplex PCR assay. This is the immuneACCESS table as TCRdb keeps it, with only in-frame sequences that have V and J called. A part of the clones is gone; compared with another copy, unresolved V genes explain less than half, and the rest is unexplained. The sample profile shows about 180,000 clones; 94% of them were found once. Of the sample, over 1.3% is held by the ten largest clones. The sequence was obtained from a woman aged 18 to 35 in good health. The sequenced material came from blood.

The bases read TGTGCCACCAGTGATACCAGGGGAGTAAACACTGAAGCTTTCTTT. It translates to CATSDTRGVNTEAFF. The chain links TRBV24-1 with TRBJ1-1; the best D guess is TRBD1, with 6 bases matching. The germline V gene supplies CDR1 KGHDR and CDR2 SFDVKD. The CDR3 measures 15 amino acids from cysteine to phenylalanine. Only the CDR3 region is kept as DNA, spanning 45 bases read in frame from base 1. V and J lose 3 bases and 2 bases, and a span of 12 bases separates them.